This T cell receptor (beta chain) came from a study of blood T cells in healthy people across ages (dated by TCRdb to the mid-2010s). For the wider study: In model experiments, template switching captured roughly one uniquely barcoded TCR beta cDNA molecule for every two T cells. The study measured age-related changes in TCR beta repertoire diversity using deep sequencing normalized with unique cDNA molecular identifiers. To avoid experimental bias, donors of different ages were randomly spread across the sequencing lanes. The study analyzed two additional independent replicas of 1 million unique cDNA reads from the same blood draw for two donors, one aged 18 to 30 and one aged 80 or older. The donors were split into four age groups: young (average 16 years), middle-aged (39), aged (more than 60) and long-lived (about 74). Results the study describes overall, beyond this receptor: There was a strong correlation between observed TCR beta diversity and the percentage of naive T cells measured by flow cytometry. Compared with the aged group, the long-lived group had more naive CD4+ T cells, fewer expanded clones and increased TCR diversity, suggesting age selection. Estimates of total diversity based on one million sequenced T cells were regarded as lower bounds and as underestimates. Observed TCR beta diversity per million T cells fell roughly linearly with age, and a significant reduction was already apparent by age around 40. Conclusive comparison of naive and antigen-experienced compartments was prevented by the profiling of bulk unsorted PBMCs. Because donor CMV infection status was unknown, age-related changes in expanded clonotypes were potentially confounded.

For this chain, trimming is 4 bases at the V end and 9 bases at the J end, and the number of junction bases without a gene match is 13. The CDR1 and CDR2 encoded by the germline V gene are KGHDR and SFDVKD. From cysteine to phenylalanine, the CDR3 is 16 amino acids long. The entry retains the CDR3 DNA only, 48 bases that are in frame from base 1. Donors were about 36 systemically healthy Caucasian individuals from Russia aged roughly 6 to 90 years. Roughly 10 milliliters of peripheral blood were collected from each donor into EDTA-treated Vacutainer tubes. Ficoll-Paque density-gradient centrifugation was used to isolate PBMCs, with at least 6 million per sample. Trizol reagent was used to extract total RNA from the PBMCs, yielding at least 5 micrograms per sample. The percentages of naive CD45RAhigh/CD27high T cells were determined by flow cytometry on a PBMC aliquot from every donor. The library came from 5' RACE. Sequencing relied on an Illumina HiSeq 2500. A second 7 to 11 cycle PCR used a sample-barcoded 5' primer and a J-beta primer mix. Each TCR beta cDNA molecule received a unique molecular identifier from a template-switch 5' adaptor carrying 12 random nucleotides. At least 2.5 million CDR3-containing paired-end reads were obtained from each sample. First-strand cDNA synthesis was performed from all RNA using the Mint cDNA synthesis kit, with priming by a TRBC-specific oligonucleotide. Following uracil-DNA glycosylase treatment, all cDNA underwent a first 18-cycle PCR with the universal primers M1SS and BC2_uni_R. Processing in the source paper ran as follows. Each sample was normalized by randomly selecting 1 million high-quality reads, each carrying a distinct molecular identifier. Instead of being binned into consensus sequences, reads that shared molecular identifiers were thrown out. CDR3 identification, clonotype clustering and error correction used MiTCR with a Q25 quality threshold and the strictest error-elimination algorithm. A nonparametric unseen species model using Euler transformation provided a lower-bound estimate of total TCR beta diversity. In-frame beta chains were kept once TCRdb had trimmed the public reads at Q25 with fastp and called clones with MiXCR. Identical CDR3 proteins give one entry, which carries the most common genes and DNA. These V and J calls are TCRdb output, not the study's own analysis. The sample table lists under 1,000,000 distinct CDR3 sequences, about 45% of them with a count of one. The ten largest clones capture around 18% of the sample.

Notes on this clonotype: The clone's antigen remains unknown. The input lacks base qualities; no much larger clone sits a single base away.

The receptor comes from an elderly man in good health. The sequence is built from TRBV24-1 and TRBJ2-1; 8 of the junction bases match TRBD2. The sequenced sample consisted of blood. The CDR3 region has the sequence CATSDAIAGRGSEQFF. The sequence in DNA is TGTGCCACCAGTGACGCGATAGCGGGGAGAGGAAGTGAGCAGTTCTTC.